This T cell receptor (beta chain) was profiled in a study of siplizumab effects on memory and regulatory T cells. Measured with immunoSEQ multiplex PCR; TCRdb has only the in-frame clones, and not every one. The data show over 65,000 clones, 93% seen once. To note about this clone: Its antigen is still unknown.

Study outcomes and limitations: The apparent diversity of naive T cells exceeded that of memory cells, and naive T cells seemed to make a major contribution to the alloresponse. Proliferating siplizumab-culture Treg suppressive function went unconfirmed.

The CDR3 runs 16 residues. J was trimmed by 0 bases and V by 2 bases; bases with no gene match: 2. The V gene's germline CDR1 is SGDLS and CDR2 YYNGEE. The material sequenced was CD8+ T cells sorted from blood. This receptor was taken from a human donor in good health. The chain combines TRBV9 with TRBJ2-4; 10 nucleotides agree with TRBD1. The CDR3 nucleotides read TGTGCCAGCAGCGTGGGACAGGGGACAGCCAAAAACATTCAGTACTTC. Residues: CASSVGQGTAKNIQYF. The entire variable domain, with the rest obtained from reference TRBV9 and TRBJ2-4, is as follows: DSGVTQTPKHLITATGQRVTLRCSPRSGDLSVYWYQQSLDQGLQFLIQYYNGEERAKGNILERFSAQQFPDLHSELNLSSLELGDSALYFCASSVGQGTAKNIQYFGAGTRLSVL.